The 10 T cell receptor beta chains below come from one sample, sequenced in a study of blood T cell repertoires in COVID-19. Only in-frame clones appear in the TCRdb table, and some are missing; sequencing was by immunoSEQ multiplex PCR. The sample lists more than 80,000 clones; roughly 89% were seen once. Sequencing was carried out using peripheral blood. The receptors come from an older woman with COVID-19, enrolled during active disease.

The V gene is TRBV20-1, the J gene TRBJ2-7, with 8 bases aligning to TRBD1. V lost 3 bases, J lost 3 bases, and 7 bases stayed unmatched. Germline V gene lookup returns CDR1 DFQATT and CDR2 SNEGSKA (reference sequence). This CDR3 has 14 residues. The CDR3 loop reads CSASSGTGVYEQYF. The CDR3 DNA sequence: TGCAGTGCTAGTTCTGGGACAGGAGTCTACGAGCAGTACTTC.

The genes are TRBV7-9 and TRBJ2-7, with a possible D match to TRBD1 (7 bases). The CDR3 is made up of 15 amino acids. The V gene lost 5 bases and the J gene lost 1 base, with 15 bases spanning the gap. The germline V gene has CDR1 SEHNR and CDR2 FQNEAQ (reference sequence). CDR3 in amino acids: CASSPEGAPSYEQYF. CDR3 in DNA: TGTGCCAGCAGCCCGGAGGGGGCCCCTTCCTACGAGCAGTACTTC.

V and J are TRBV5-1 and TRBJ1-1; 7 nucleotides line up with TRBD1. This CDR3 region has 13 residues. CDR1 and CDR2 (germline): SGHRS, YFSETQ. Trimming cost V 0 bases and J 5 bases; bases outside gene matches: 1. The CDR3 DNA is TGCGCCAGCAGCTTGGAGACAGGGACTGAAGCTTTCTTT. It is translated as CASSLETGTEAFF.

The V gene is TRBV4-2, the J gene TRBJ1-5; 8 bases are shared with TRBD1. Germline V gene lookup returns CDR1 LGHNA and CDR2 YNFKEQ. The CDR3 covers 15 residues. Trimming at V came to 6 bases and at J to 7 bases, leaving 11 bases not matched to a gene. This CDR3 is CASSRDRGESQPQHF. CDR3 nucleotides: TGTGCCAGCAGTCGTGACAGGGGCGAGAGCCAGCCCCAGCATTTT.

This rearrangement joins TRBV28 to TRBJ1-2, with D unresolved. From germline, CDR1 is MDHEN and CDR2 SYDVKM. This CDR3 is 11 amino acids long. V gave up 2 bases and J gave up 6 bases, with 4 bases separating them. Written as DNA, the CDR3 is TGTGCCAGCAGTTTACCGGATGGCTACACCTTC. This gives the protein CASSLPDGYTF.

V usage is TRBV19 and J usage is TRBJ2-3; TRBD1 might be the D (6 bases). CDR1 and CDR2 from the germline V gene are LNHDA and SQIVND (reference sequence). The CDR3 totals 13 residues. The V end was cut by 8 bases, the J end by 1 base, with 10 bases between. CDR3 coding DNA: TGTGCCAGTGTCGCAGGGGGCACAGATACGCAGTATTTT. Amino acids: CASVAGGTDTQYF.

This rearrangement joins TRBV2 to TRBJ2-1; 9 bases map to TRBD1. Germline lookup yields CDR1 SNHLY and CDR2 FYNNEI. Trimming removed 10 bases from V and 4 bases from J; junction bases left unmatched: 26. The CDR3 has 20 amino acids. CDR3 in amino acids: CATPNPGQGIFPRRYNEQFF. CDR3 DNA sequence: TGTGCCACCCCCAACCCGGGACAGGGAATTTTTCCACGTCGGTACAATGAGCAGTTCTTC.

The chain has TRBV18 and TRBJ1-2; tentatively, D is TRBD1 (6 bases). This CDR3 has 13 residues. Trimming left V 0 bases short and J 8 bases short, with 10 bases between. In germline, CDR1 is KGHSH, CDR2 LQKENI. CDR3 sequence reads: CASSPPGAKGYTF. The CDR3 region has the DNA TGTGCCAGCTCACCACCGGGGGCTAAGGGCTACACCTTC.

The CDR3 DNA is TGTGCCAGCAGCCAAGTCCGACAGGGGAACACCGGGGAGCTGTTTTTT. Residues: CASSQVRQGNTGELFF. The genes are TRBV3-1 (or the pseudogene TRBV3-2) and TRBJ2-2, with TRBD1 matching 7 bases. Per germline, CDR1 LGHDT and CDR2 YNNKEL (reference sequence). Unmatched junction bases numbered 3, after V lost 1 base and J lost 1 base. The CDR3 sequence is 16 residues long.

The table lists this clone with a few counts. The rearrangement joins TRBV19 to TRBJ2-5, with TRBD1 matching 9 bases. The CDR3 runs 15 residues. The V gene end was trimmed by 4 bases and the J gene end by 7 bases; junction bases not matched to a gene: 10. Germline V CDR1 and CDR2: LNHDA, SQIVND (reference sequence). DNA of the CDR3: TGTGCCAGTAGTACGGACAGGGGCTCTACGGGGACCCAGTACTTC. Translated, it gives CASSTDRGSTGTQYF.